These T cell receptor beta chains were read from a single sample in a study of patients and donors after allogeneic stem cell transplantation. TCRdb re-analysed the RT-PCR reads in MiXCR, keeping a single row per CDR3 protein. The sample records approximately 57,000 distinct CDR3 sequences, about an eighth being singletons. Sample: blood, either unsorted or a sorted T cell fraction (not recorded which). The receptors derive from a human donor who was either an allogeneic HSCT recipient or a stem cell or donor lymphocyte infusion donor (not recorded which). It is not recorded whose cells these are; they may come from a transplant donor. The CDR3 runs from the conserved cysteine through the conserved F or W. Fields, in order: D gene, CDR3 length, V gene, J gene, clone size, CDR3 protein, CDR3 DNA. The D gene is left open where the match is weak. A clone size is listed for some rows: how often the clone was seen (once, few, many), or a class if it is expanded.

>.|16|TRBV11-3|TRBJ2-1|.
CASSLVSGHAYNEQFF
TGTGCCAGCAGCTTAGTTAGCGGTCATGCCTACAATGAGCAGTTCTTC
>TRBD2|15|TRBV6-5|TRBJ2-5|few
CASSSGLEVRETQYF
TGTGCCAGCAGCTCCGGACTAGAGGTTAGGGAGACCCAGTACTTC
>.|14|TRBV12-3/TRBV12-4|TRBJ1-5|many
CASSSSPPGQPQHF
TGTGCCAGCAGTTCGAGTCCGCCGGGTCAGCCCCAGCATTTT
>.|12|TRBV7-9|TRBJ1-1|many
CASSLLRTEAFF
TGTGCCAGCAGCTTACTGAGGACTGAAGCTTTCTTT
>.|13|TRBV6-5|TRBJ2-5|.
CASSRDTKETQYF
TGTGCCAGCAGCCGGGACACCAAAGAGACCCAGTACTTC
>TRBD1|15|TRBV5-1|TRBJ2-5|many
CASSLAGQVQETQYF
TGCGCCAGCAGCTTGGCCGGACAGGTACAAGAGACCCAGTACTTC
>.|14|TRBV11-1|TRBJ1-1|many
CASSLGHWNTEAFF
TGTGCCAGCAGCTTAGGGCATTGGAACACTGAAGCTTTCTTT
>.|16|TRBV7-4|TRBJ2-1|many
CASSARRFTHYNEQFF
TGTGCCAGCAGCGCCCGCCGCTTTACCCATTACAATGAGCAGTTCTTC
>TRBD2|16|TRBV7-6|TRBJ2-1|once
CASSSWASGAANEQFF
TGTGCCAGCAGCTCCTGGGCTAGCGGGGCTGCGAATGAGCAGTTCTTC
>.|18|TRBV4-2|TRBJ1-5|.
CASSQDFLGTVSNQPQHF
TGTGCCAGCAGCCAAGACTTTCTCGGGACCGTGAGCAATCAGCCCCAGCATTTT
>.|11|TRBV7-9|TRBJ2-5|few
CASSLDFSLYF
TGTGCCAGCAGCTTAGATTTCTCGTTATACTTC
>.|17|TRBV20-1|TRBJ1-6|.
CSARDTGHFPYNSPLHF
TGCAGTGCTAGAGATACCGGGCACTTCCCCTATAATTCACCCCTCCACTTT
>.|13|TRBV20-1|TRBJ1-2|many
CSVGREDRKGYTF
TGCAGTGTCGGCAGGGAAGACCGTAAGGGCTACACCTTC
>.|15|TRBV20-1|TRBJ2-1|.
CSARGPGIAYNEQFF
TGCAGTGCTAGAGGGCCGGGGATCGCCTACAATGAGCAGTTCTTC
>TRBD2|15|TRBV20-1|TRBJ2-1|.
CSASRVGLAGVEQFF
TGCAGTGCTAGCCGAGTCGGACTAGCGGGAGTTGAGCAGTTCTTC
>.|15|TRBV7-9|TRBJ2-7|.
CASSLVGMGLYEQYF
TGTGCCAGCAGCTTAGTAGGGATGGGGCTTTACGAGCAGTACTTC
>.|11|TRBV7-9|TRBJ1-1|medium-sized
CASSLGHEAFF
TGTGCCAGCAGCTTAGGACACGAAGCTTTCTTT
>.|14|TRBV12-3/TRBV12-4|TRBJ1-1|many
CASSGGWGGIEAFF
TGTGCCAGCAGTGGGGGGTGGGGAGGGATCGAAGCTTTCTTT
>.|16|TRBV24-1|TRBJ2-1|many
CATSDSGLVNYNEQFF
TGTGCCACCAGTGATTCGGGACTGGTAAATTACAATGAGCAGTTCTTC
>.|15|TRBV13|TRBJ2-5|many
CASSLGGTIGETQYF
TGTGCCAGCAGCTTAGGAGGGACAATTGGAGAGACCCAGTACTTC
>TRBD1|14|TRBV30|TRBJ1-1|.
CAWSPGQGDTEAFF
TGTGCCTGGAGTCCGGGACAGGGGGACACTGAAGCTTTCTTT
>.|12|TRBV29-1|TRBJ2-3|.
CSVDLASDTQYF
TGCAGCGTCGATCTAGCGTCGGATACGCAGTATTTT
>TRBD2|15|TRBV27|TRBJ2-7|few
CASSLWGLAPYEQYF
TGTGCCAGCAGCTTATGGGGACTAGCACCCTACGAGCAGTACTTC
>.|11|TRBV20-1|TRBJ2-7|.
CSARAAWAQYF
TGCAGTGCTAGAGCCGCCTGGGCTCAGTACTTC
>TRBD2|17|TRBV20-1|TRBJ2-1|.
CSARDRGGRAFYNEQFF
TGCAGTGCTAGAGATCGGGGCGGGAGGGCCTTCTACAATGAGCAGTTCTTC
>TRBD1|14|TRBV24-1|TRBJ2-1|.
CATSLEDRVNEQFF
TGTGCCACCTCGCTCGAGGACAGGGTCAATGAGCAGTTCTTC
>TRBD2|16|TRBV7-2|TRBJ2-1|.
CASSPPSGSTYNEQFF
TGTGCCAGCAGCCCTCCTAGCGGGAGCACCTACAATGAGCAGTTCTTC
>TRBD1|15|TRBV4-1|TRBJ1-2|many
CASSSNRGENYGYTF
TGCGCCAGCAGCAGTAACAGGGGAGAGAACTATGGCTACACCTTC
>TRBD2|17|TRBV20-1|TRBJ2-2|few
CSAKLAGGPAGVGELFF
TGCAGTGCTAAACTAGCGGGAGGGCCGGCGGGGGTCGGGGAGCTGTTTTTT